These 17 T cell receptor beta chains share one sample of origin, sequenced in a study of T cells in Graves' hyperthyroidism and ophthalmopathy. Regions amplified from RNA transcripts were the TCR beta CDR3 regions. A set of HTBI primers served as the primers for a first-round RT-PCR of the TCR CDR3. TCRdb called the multiplex PCR reads again in MiXCR, with one record for every CDR3 protein. The table shows roughly 500,000 distinct CDR3 sequences, with roughly 45% occurring only once. The source material was peripheral blood or thyroid tissue (not recorded which). Receptor source: an adult woman with Graves' disease, either hyperthyroidism or ophthalmopathy (not recorded which).

The gene calls are TRBV7-2 and TRBJ1-4, with 7 nucleotides matching TRBD1. With 5 bases clipped from V and 5 bases from J, the junction kept 8 bases outside the gene matches. Germline-derived CDR1 and CDR2 are SGHTA and FQGNSA. The CDR3 is 15 amino acids. The CDR3 region is CASSKRQGTNEKLFF. CDR3 DNA: TGTGCCAGCAGCAAGCGACAGGGTACGAATGAAAAACTGTTTTTT.

This clonotype was seen repeatedly, ten times or more. The V and J genes are TRBV2 and TRBJ1-2; unclear D gene. From germline, CDR1 is SNHLY and CDR2 FYNNEI. V dropped 2 bases and J dropped 8 bases, with 9 bases sitting between them. This CDR3 has 12 amino acids. CDR3 sequence reads: CASSEPGAGYTF. CDR3 bases: TGTGCCAGCAGTGAACCCGGCGCCGGCTACACCTTC.

Regarding this clonotype: This may be a read error: a much more frequent sequence differs by one nucleotide. The chain combines TRBV4-1 with TRBJ2-5, with unresolved D. Germline V gene data show CDR1 as MGHRA and CDR2 as YSYEKL. The CDR3 contains 14 residues. CDR3: CASSRPDLKETEYF. CDR3 DNA sequence: TGCGCCAGCAGCCGGCCCGACTTGAAAGAGACCGAGTACTTC.

The V and J genes are TRBV7-2 and TRBJ2-7; D unclear. Looked up from germline, CDR1 is SGHTA and CDR2 is FQGNSA. V lost 4 bases and J 0 bases, leaving 13 bases between the germline ends. The CDR3 length is 15 residues. The CDR3 DNA is TGTGCCAGCAGCTCGACTCAAGGATTCTCCTACGAGCAGTACTTC. Translating it yields CASSSTQGFSYEQYF. The whole variable domain, remainder taken from reference TRBV7-2 and TRBJ2-7, is GAGVSQSPSNKVTEKGKDVELRCDPISGHTALYWYRQSLGQGLEFLIYFQGNSAPDKSGLPSDRFSAERTGGSVSTLTIQRTQQEDSAVYLCASSSTQGFSYEQYFGPGTRLTVT.

This clonotype was seen more than once but under ten times. The chain has TRBV20-1 and TRBJ2-5; maybe TRBD1 (5 bases). The CDR3 length is 15 residues. Germline assignment: CDR1 DFQATT and CDR2 SNEGSKA (reference sequence). Trimming cost V 4 bases and J 5 bases, with 20 bases left between them. The CDR3 loop is CSATPPGLVGETQYF. CDR3 nucleotide sequence: TGCAGTGCTACCCCGCCAGGGCTGGTCGGGGAGACCCAGTACTTC.

V usage is TRBV7-8 and J usage is TRBJ2-7; D is unresolved. Trimming took off 0 bases at V and 5 bases at J, with 11 bases between the two ends. The CDR3 spans 14 residues. Germline-derived CDR1 and CDR2 are SGHVS and FQNEAQ. The CDR3 loop reads CASSLATAVHEQYF. In nucleotides, the CDR3 is TGTGCCAGCAGCTTAGCTACAGCTGTCCACGAGCAGTACTTC.

This clonotype showed up just a few times. The chain is built from TRBV2 and TRBJ1-4; D gene uncertain. The CDR3 extends over 12 amino acids. Germline V CDR1 and CDR2: SNHLY, FYNNEI. V was trimmed by 7 bases and J by 8 bases, leaving 11 bases between them. The DNA of the CDR3 is TGTGCCAGCATAACAAAAGGAGAAAAACTGTTTTTT. It yields the protein CASITKGEKLFF.

This sequence joins TRBV7-2 and TRBJ2-7; D might be TRBD2 (5 bases). Trimming took off 5 bases at V and 6 bases at J, with 14 bases between the two ends. Per the germline V gene, CDR1 is SGHTA and CDR2 is FQGNSA. The CDR3 is 13 residues long. The CDR3 protein is CASSRRGLGEQYF. For the CDR3, the DNA is TGTGCCAGCAGCCGACGAGGGTTGGGCGAGCAGTACTTC.

The chain couples TRBV7-2 to TRBJ1-3; D call uncertain. V lost 1 base, J lost 10 bases, and 17 bases lay in between. Per the germline V gene, CDR1 is SGHTA and CDR2 is FQGNSA. This CDR3 has 15 residues. CDR3 sequence reads: CASSLGREFQETIYF. For the CDR3, the DNA is TGTGCCAGCAGCTTAGGGCGGGAGTTCCAAGAGACCATATATTTT.

This clonotype was detected ten times or more. The J gene is TRBJ2-5, the V gene TRBV20-1; possibly TRBD1 for D (5 bases). The CDR3 length is 15 residues. V shed 0 bases and J shed 4 bases, with 15 bases lying between them. Germline-derived CDR1 and CDR2 are DFQATT and SNEGSKA (reference sequence). The CDR3 sequence: CSARDPGQGAETQYF. The CDR3 DNA is TGCAGTGCTAGAGATCCAGGGCAGGGCGCAGAGACCCAGTACTTC.

The chain combines TRBV20-1 with TRBJ1-4; D is unresolved. This CDR3 comprises 14 residues. Deletions cut 8 bases from V and 5 bases from J, with 18 bases between. CDR1 and CDR2 from the germline V gene are DFQATT and SNEGSKA (reference sequence). The DNA for the CDR3 is TGCAGTCGGAAGGCTTTGAGAGCGAATGAAAAACTGTTTTTT. Translation: CSRKALRANEKLFF.

The chain recombines TRBV11-1 with TRBJ2-7; TRBD1 matches 11 bases. The CDR3 is made up of 17 amino acids. The J segment lost 3 bases and the V segment lost 6 bases, leaving 13 bases of the junction unmatched. Germline CDR1 and CDR2: SGHAT and FQDESV (reference sequence). The CDR3 DNA follows: TGTGCCAGCAGATCGGACAGGGGGCGCGCAACGGACTACGAGCAGTACTTC. Protein product: CASRSDRGRATDYEQYF.

This clonotype was recorded at least ten times. The chain joins TRBV7-9 to TRBJ1-1; D is unresolved. CDR1 and CDR2 (germline): SEHNR, FQNEAQ (reference sequence). The CDR3 is 13 residues long. Trimming took 6 bases from V and 3 from J, leaving 11 bases between them. In DNA, the CDR3 is TGTGCCAGCAGGGGTAGGGCTGACACTGAAGCTTTCTTT. Translating gives CASRGRADTEAFF.

This clonotype was seen repeatedly, ten times or more. The chain couples TRBV11-2 to TRBJ1-2; D not certain. The V gene's germline CDR1 is SGHAT and CDR2 FQNNGV. The CDR3 runs to 18 residues. Trimming cost V 11 bases and J 3 bases, with 31 bases left between them. Written as DNA, the CDR3 is TGTGCCTCACGAACCCAAAGAGGAGGTCAAGGATCCTACTATGGCTACACCTTC. Translated, it gives CASRTQRGGQGSYYGYTF.

This clonotype was seen many times. V and J are TRBV10-3 and TRBJ1-6; TRBD1 matches at 10 bases. CDR1 is ENHRY and CDR2 is SYGVKD in the germline V gene. The CDR3 runs 16 residues. Trimming at V came to 4 bases and at J to 7 bases, leaving 7 bases not matched to a gene. The CDR3 loop is CAISGTRTGGNSPLHF. DNA for the CDR3: TGTGCCATCAGTGGGACCCGGACAGGGGGAAATTCACCCCTCCACTTT.

The chain carries TRBV7-2 and TRBJ1-6; D gene ambiguous. Trimming stripped 6 bases from V and 7 bases from J, with 16 bases between. CDR1 and CDR2 from the germline V gene are SGHTA and FQGNSA. The CDR3 spans 15 residues. As DNA, the CDR3 is TGTGCCAGCAGTTTCGAGGGAGAATGGAATTCACCCCTCCACTTT. This gives the protein CASSFEGEWNSPLHF.

The chain uses TRBV7-6 and TRBJ2-1; possibly TRBD1 or TRBD2 for D (5 bases each). Trimming cost V 5 bases and J 6 bases, with 14 bases left between them. Germline assignment: CDR1 SGHVS and CDR2 FNYEAQ. This CDR3 has 14 amino acids. In nucleotides, the CDR3 is TGTGCCAGCAGCCGATGGGGACCAAGCAATGAGCAGTTCTTC. This translates into CASSRWGPSNEQFF.